These 27 T cell receptor beta chains share one sample of origin, sequenced in a study of post-analysis software for immune sequencing data. These receptors have no known antigen. Prepared libraries of TCR beta cDNA carried unique molecular identifiers. One entry per CDR3 protein, called by TCRdb with MiXCR from the PCR reads. The data contain hundreds of thousands of distinct CDR3 sequences, 25% to 30% of them seen just once; the ten biggest clones take up approximately 0.55%. Findings of the study overall: Among a few TRBV segments more frequent in patients than controls were TRBV5-6, TRBV5-1 and TRBV20-1.

The sequenced material came from blood. Receptor source: a girl aged 5-17 years with multiple sclerosis.

This sequence joins TRBV7-9 and TRBJ2-5; 11 nucleotides agree with TRBD2. This CDR3 region has 15 residues. After removal of 5 bases from V and 11 bases from J, the junction contained 13 bases not matched to a gene. Germline CDR1 is SEHNR and CDR2 is FQNEAQ (reference sequence). In nucleotides, the CDR3 is TGTGCCAGCAGCCCTGAGACTAGCGGGGAGCGAGAGCAGTACTTC. Encoded protein: CASSPETSGEREQYF.

CDR3 sequence: CASSQDVGRPETQYF. CDR3 nucleotides: TGCGCCAGCAGCCAAGACGTGGGCAGACCGGAGACCCAGTACTTC. This chain joins TRBV4-3 and TRBJ2-5; D remains ambiguous. V was pared by 0 bases and J by 5 bases, with 13 bases between. Germline CDR1 is LGHNA and CDR2 is YSLEER. The CDR3 contains 15 residues.

The gene calls are TRBV12-3 or TRBV12-4 and TRBJ2-1; D gene unclear. The CDR3 loop spans 16 amino acids. Trimming pared 5 bases from V and 0 bases from J, leaving 14 bases between. The CDR3 region has the DNA TGTGCCAGCAGTCCGAAGACTTGGAGCTCCTACAATGAGCAGTTCTTC. This codes for CASSPKTWSSYNEQFF.

This clonotype came up a few times. V and J are TRBV7-2 and TRBJ2-1; D remains ambiguous. CDR3 length: 14 residues. Germline CDR1 is SGHTA and CDR2 is FQGNSA. V shed 4 bases and J shed 4 bases, with 11 bases lying between them. The CDR3 sequence is CASSSTTLYNEQFF. CDR3 bases: TGTGCCAGCAGCTCCACTACTCTTTACAATGAGCAGTTCTTC.

This clonotype occurred a few times. The J gene is TRBJ2-7, the V gene TRBV7-2; 13 bases align to TRBD2. Germline CDR1 SGHTA, CDR2 FQGNSA. Losses at the gene ends were 1 base for V and 0 bases for J; bases not matched to a gene: 6. CDR3 length equals 18 residues. CDR3 coding DNA: TGTGCCAGCAGCTTAGAACTAGCGGGAGGGTCGAGCTCCTACGAGCAGTACTTC. Translated, it gives CASSLELAGGSSSYEQYF.

The rearrangement uses TRBV5-1 and TRBJ2-6; no clear D. Germline CDR1 SGHRS, CDR2 YFSETQ. V was shortened by 8 bases and J by 0 bases, with 12 bases between the two germline ends. The CDR3 is made up of 15 amino acids. As DNA, the CDR3 is TGCGCCAGTAAAACAGTCTTCTCTGGGGCCAACGTCCTGACTTTC. This codes for CASKTVFSGANVLTF.

This clonotype was seen a handful of times. V is TRBV6-4 and J is TRBJ1-2; D is unclear. Germline V gives CDR1 MRHNA, CDR2 SNTAGT. V lost 9 bases and J 7 bases, leaving 15 bases between the germline ends. This CDR3 is built from 12 residues. This chain's CDR3 is CASSDSVGGYTF. CDR3 nucleotides: TGTGCCAGTTCGGACTCCGTGGGTGGCTACACCTTC.

This clonotype was detected many times. The rearrangement joins TRBV6-5 to TRBJ2-7, with 12 bases that match TRBD1. J gave up 7 bases and V 2 bases, and 12 bases lay outside the gene matches. Germline loops: CDR1 MNHEY, CDR2 SVGAGI. The CDR3 runs 17 residues. CDR3 DNA: TGTGCCAGCAGTTACCGTTATCCGGGACAGGGGGCTTATGAGCAGTACTTC. This codes for CASSYRYPGQGAYEQYF.

This clonotype was observed a few times. The J gene is TRBJ2-7, the V gene TRBV7-2; D is ambiguous. From germline, CDR1 is SGHTA and CDR2 FQGNSA. Trimming pared 4 bases from V and 0 bases from J, leaving 13 bases between. The CDR3 totals 15 residues. CDR3 coding DNA: TGTGCCAGCAGCTCACAAACCGGGTACTCCTACGAGCAGTACTTC. This encodes CASSSQTGYSYEQYF.

This clonotype was counted only a few times. J is TRBJ2-3 and V is TRBV20-1; perhaps TRBD2 as D (5 bases). Germline values: CDR1 DFQATT, CDR2 SNEGSKA (reference sequence). Trimming took 7 bases from V and 6 from J, leaving 23 bases between them. The CDR3 sequence is 15 residues long. CDR3 nucleotide sequence: TGCAGTGTTGAGGTCGTAGCGTTCGCCCCTGATACGCAGTATTTT. This gives the protein CSVEVVAFAPDTQYF.

This chain joins TRBV12-3 or TRBV12-4 and TRBJ1-4, with no clear D. This CDR3 is 13 amino acids long. Trimming pared 5 bases from V and 8 bases from J, leaving 12 bases between. The CDR3 region has the DNA TGTGCCAGCAGTATCGAACCGGGGGAAAAACTGTTTTTT. It translates to CASSIEPGEKLFF.

The chain recombines TRBV2 with TRBJ2-6, with D perhaps matching TRBD2 (5 bases). Germline CDR1 and CDR2: SNHLY and FYNNEI. V lost 0 bases, J lost 0 bases, and 12 bases lay in between. CDR3 length equals 18 residues. In nucleotides, the CDR3 is TGTGCCAGCAGTGAAGCGGCCGGGATAGGCTCTGGGGCCAACGTCCTGACTTTC. Its protein product is CASSEAAGIGSGANVLTF.

The chain combines TRBV7-2 with TRBJ2-1, with 9 bases aligning to TRBD1. The CDR3 contains 16 residues. Germline V gene data show CDR1 as SGHTA and CDR2 as FQGNSA. J was trimmed by 6 bases and V by 1 base; bases with no gene match: 7. The CDR3 region is CASSLGTGVSFNEQFF. In DNA form, the CDR3 reads TGTGCCAGCAGCTTAGGGACAGGGGTTAGCTTCAATGAGCAGTTCTTC. Full variable domain (missing parts from reference TRBV7-2 and TRBJ2-1): GAGVSQSPSNKVTEKGKDVELRCDPISGHTALYWYRQSLGQGLEFLIYFQGNSAPDKSGLPSDRFSAERTGGSVSTLTIQRTQQEDSAVYLCASSLGTGVSFNEQFFGPGTRLTVL.

The table lists this clonotype with many counts. The chain employs TRBV10-2 and TRBJ2-5; the D is unclear. Trimming stripped 9 bases from V and 1 base from J, with 12 bases between. Germline V CDR1 and CDR2: WSHSY, SAAADI. CDR3 size: 13 residues. CDR3: CASRHQVQETQYF. The CDR3 DNA follows: TGCGCCAGTCGGCACCAGGTCCAAGAGACCCAGTACTTC.

As DNA, the CDR3 is TGTGCCAGCAGCCCCGGACTAGCGGGAGGGTCCTACAATGAGCAGTTCTTC. Amino acids: CASSPGLAGGSYNEQFF. This chain uses TRBV9 with TRBJ2-1; 15 nucleotides align to TRBD2. Germline CDR1 is SGDLS and CDR2 is YYNGEE. The CDR3 has 17 amino acids. V shed 4 bases, J shed 1 base, and the junction held 3 bases outside the gene matches.

This clonotype has a handful of counts. This rearrangement joins TRBV3-1 to TRBJ2-4, with no clear D. Germline V gene sequence: CDR1 LGHDT, CDR2 YNNKEL (reference sequence). CDR3 length: 13 amino acids. V was pared by 0 bases and J by 10 bases, with 10 bases between. Here the CDR3 reads CASSQDPLGIQYF. In DNA, the CDR3 is TGTGCCAGCAGCCAAGATCCCCTTGGTATTCAGTACTTC.

This clonotype was seen repeatedly, ten times or more. V gene TRBV7-2 combines with J gene TRBJ1-5; D not certain. Trimming took 1 base from V and 6 from J, leaving 7 bases between them. This CDR3 is built from 13 residues. Germline CDR1 reads SGHTA; CDR2 reads FQGNSA. CDR3 sequence: CASSLGGTQPQHF. The CDR3 bases are TGTGCCAGCAGCTTAGGGGGTACTCAGCCCCAGCATTTT.

The chain employs TRBV11-2 and TRBJ2-2, with 11 bases lining up with TRBD1. V shed 8 bases and J 6 bases; nucleotides not matched to a gene: 14. The CDR3 contains 17 residues. The germline V gene encodes CDR1 SGHAT and CDR2 FQNNGV. The CDR3 DNA reads TGTGCCAGCTTGAGCCCTATCCGGGACAGGGGGGCCGGGGAGCTGTTTTTT. This encodes CASLSPIRDRGAGELFF.

About this clonotype: Being one base from a much bigger clone, this may be a read error. The CDR3 sequence is CASNLRDRGHEQYF. The CDR3 bases are TGCGCCAGCAACCTCCGGGACAGGGGCCACGAGCAGTACTTC. The chain recombines TRBV4-1 with TRBJ2-7; 10 nucleotides line up with TRBD1. With V trimmed by 7 bases and J by 5 bases, 8 bases remained unmatched. This CDR3 region has 14 residues. Germline CDR1 reads MGHRA; CDR2 reads YSYEKL.

J is TRBJ2-7 and V is TRBV7-2; the match to TRBD2 covers 15 bases. V lost 1 base to trimming and J lost 3 bases; unmatched junction nucleotides: 4. The CDR3 has 17 residues. Germline V CDR1 and CDR2: SGHTA, FQGNSA. CDR3 coding DNA: TGTGCCAGCAGCTTAGTGGGACTAGCGGGAGGCTTCTACGAGCAGTACTTC. Its protein is CASSLVGLAGGFYEQYF.

The gene calls are TRBV5-5 and TRBJ2-5, with a possible D match to TRBD2 (5 bases). Germline V gene sequence: CDR1 SGHKS, CDR2 YYEKEE (reference sequence). Trimming shortened V by 6 bases and J by 3 bases, and 12 bases separated the two germline ends. The length of the CDR3 is 13 residues. The CDR3 loop reads CASKILREETQYF. In DNA, the CDR3 is TGTGCCAGCAAAATTTTGCGGGAAGAGACCCAGTACTTC.

The table lists this clonotype with a few counts. The rearrangement joins TRBV12-5 to TRBJ2-2; no firm D call. Trimming took off 8 bases at V and 7 bases at J, with 11 bases between the two ends. CDR3 size: 12 residues. The germline gives CDR1 LGHNT, CDR2 FRNRAP. The CDR3 is CASSPGVGELFF. CDR3 nucleotide sequence: TGTGCTAGTAGTCCTGGGGTCGGGGAGCTGTTTTTT.

Note on this clonotype: It is likely a read error, because the conserved phenylalanine at the end of the CDR3 is missing. J is TRBJ2-5 and V is TRBV6-1; D may be TRBD1 or TRBD2 (5 bases each). Germline CDR1 reads MNHNS; CDR2 reads SASEGT. The V end lost 6 bases, the J end lost 1 base, and 12 bases lay between the germline ends. This CDR3 has 14 residues. CDR3 in DNA: TGTGCCAGCAGGGACCGGGGCGGCCAAGAGACCCAGTACTTA. It yields the protein CASRDRGGQETQYL.

This sequence joins TRBV6-5 and TRBJ1-1; maybe TRBD1 (6 bases). This CDR3 is 13 amino acids long. V was pared by 5 bases and J by 5 bases, with 12 bases between. Per germline, CDR1 MNHEY and CDR2 SVGAGI. Here the CDR3 reads CASSRTGLTEAFF. CDR3 nucleotide sequence: TGTGCCAGCAGTCGAACAGGGTTGACTGAAGCTTTCTTT.

The chain is built from TRBV7-2 and TRBJ2-4, with D unclear. Germline CDR1 and CDR2: SGHTA and FQGNSA. This CDR3 is 19 amino acids long. V lost 1 base, J lost 0 bases, and 19 bases lay in between. The CDR3, as DNA: TGTGCCAGCAGCTTAGAAGACATCACACTGCCCCTAGCCAAAAACATTCAGTACTTC. This translates into CASSLEDITLPLAKNIQYF.

This clonotype is a singleton in its sample. The chain is built from TRBV5-4 and TRBJ1-1; D gene uncertain. The V and J ends lost 4 bases and 6 bases respectively, with 13 bases between them. Germline assignment: CDR1 SGHNT and CDR2 YYREEE (reference sequence). The CDR3 consists of 13 residues. In DNA form, the CDR3 reads TGTGCCAGCAGCCAGTACCACGAGGCTGAAGCTTTCTTT. Protein sequence: CASSQYHEAEAFF.

This chain joins TRBV7-9 and TRBJ1-1; D is unclear. The CDR3 has 14 residues. In germline, CDR1 is SEHNR, CDR2 FQNEAQ (reference sequence). V dropped 5 bases and J dropped 4 bases, with 14 bases sitting between them. Written as DNA, the CDR3 is TGTGCCAGCAGCCCCCATTACGGGAGCACTGAAGCTTTCTTT. Translating it yields CASSPHYGSTEAFF.